The clone carrying this TCR beta chain has a count of ten or more. What it binds is not known. This specimen belongs to a study of T cells in Graves' hyperthyroidism and ophthalmopathy. Whole-study findings and limits: Ophthalmopathy stood apart from stable hyperthyroidism in a 13 V-J model.

The germline gives CDR1 WNHNN, CDR2 SYGVQD (reference sequence). V was trimmed by 2 bases and J by 3 bases, leaving 8 bases between them. This CDR3 is built from 13 residues. Amplified TCR beta CDR3 regions derived from RNA transcripts. A set of HTBI primers served as the primers for a first-round RT-PCR of the TCR CDR3. TCRdb redid the calling of the multiplex PCR reads with MiXCR, one entry per CDR3 protein. The sample has hundreds of thousands of distinct CDR3 sequences; around 20% are singletons. Extraction of PBMCs used 7.5 to 10 ml of fresh peripheral blood. Sequencing was carried out using blood. This clonotype was obtained from a man younger than 45 with Graves' ophthalmopathy. The chain has TRBV10-1 and TRBJ2-7; no definite D call. CDR3: CASSESQLYEQYF. DNA of the CDR3: TGCGCCAGCAGTGAGAGCCAGCTCTACGAGCAGTACTTC.